These 15 T cell receptor beta chains share one sample of origin, sequenced in a study of T cell repertoires in cytomegalovirus infection. TCRdb re-analysed the reads in MiXCR, keeping a single row per CDR3 protein. The sample lists roughly 100,000 distinct CDR3 sequences, 16% occurring once. The material sequenced was PBMCs. The origin of the receptors is a human donor in good health (CMV status not recorded). Some clones in this sample may be carry-over from other donors' samples.

The sample holds a few counts of this clonotype. The chain employs TRBV5-1 and TRBJ2-3; possibly TRBD1 for D (6 bases). With 2 bases removed from V and 0 bases from J, the gap between germline ends came to 10 bases. Per the germline V gene, CDR1 is SGHRS and CDR2 is YFSETQ. There are 15 residues in the CDR3. DNA for the CDR3: TGCGCCAGCAGCTTACCGGGACAAAGCACAGATACGCAGTATTTT. Residues: CASSLPGQSTDTQYF.

This clonotype showed up many times. The chain links TRBV2 to TRBJ2-1, with 11 bases lining up with TRBD2. Losses at the gene ends were 8 bases for V and 4 bases for J; bases not matched to a gene: 7. The length of the CDR3 is 15 residues. Germline assignment: CDR1 SNHLY and CDR2 FYNNEI. This CDR3 is CASRNLAGGYNEQFF. DNA for the CDR3: TGTGCCAGCCGGAACCTAGCGGGGGGTTACAATGAGCAGTTCTTC.

This clonotype turned up a few times. CDR3 nucleotide sequence: TGTGCCAGCTCACCCCTCCTCGCCCACACAGATACGCAGTATTTT. Its protein product is CASSPLLAHTDTQYF. The chain links TRBV18 to TRBJ2-3, with unresolved D. The germline V gene has CDR1 KGHSH and CDR2 LQKENI. Trimming left V 3 bases short and J 2 bases short, with 12 bases between. The CDR3 loop spans 15 amino acids.

There are a few counts of this clonotype. The chain employs TRBV6-4 and TRBJ2-2; D perhaps matches TRBD1 (6 bases). Germline CDR1 and CDR2: MRHNA and SNTAGT. This CDR3 spans 15 amino acids. V lost 2 bases and J lost 3, with 10 bases in between. The CDR3 nucleotides are TGTGCCAGCAGTGACACACAGGGAGACACCGGGGAGCTGTTTTTT. Its translation: CASSDTQGDTGELFF.

The chain links TRBV20-1 to TRBJ2-3, with 8 bases aligning to TRBD2. The V and J ends lost 7 bases and 0 bases, in that order; junction bases with no gene match: 12. Per the germline V gene, CDR1 is DFQATT and CDR2 is SNEGSKA (reference sequence). CDR3 length equals 16 residues. In DNA form, the CDR3 reads TGCAGTGGAGGGCGGGGGGACCCTACTAGCACAGATACGCAGTATTTT. Protein product: CSGGRGDPTSTDTQYF.

The J gene is TRBJ2-1, the V gene TRBV12-3 or TRBV12-4, with 9 bases fitting TRBD2. CDR3 length: 13 amino acids. Trimming took 6 bases from V and 5 from J; bases not matched to a gene: 2. As DNA, the CDR3 is TGTGCCAGCAGATCTAGCGGGGACAATGAGCAGTTCTTC. Translated: CASRSSGDNEQFF.

This clonotype appeared many times. V gene TRBV7-6 combines with J gene TRBJ2-5; 8 bases fit TRBD2. The CDR3 loop spans 17 amino acids. V shed 4 bases, J shed 1 base, and the junction held 11 bases outside the gene matches. The germline gives CDR1 SGHVS, CDR2 FNYEAQ. The CDR3 nucleotides read TGTGCCAGCAGCTCCTACCGTCGCGGGGGGCTCCAAGAGACCCAGTACTTC. This encodes CASSSYRRGGLQETQYF. The whole variable domain, remainder taken from reference TRBV7-6 and TRBJ2-5, is GAGVSQSPRYKVTKRGQDVALRCDPISGHVSLYWYRQALGQGPEFLTYFNYEAQQDKSGLPNDRFSAERPEGSISTLTIQRTEQRDSAMYRCASSSYRRGGLQETQYFGPGTRLLVL.

In this sample, this clonotype turned up many times. The rearrangement joins TRBV7-2 to TRBJ2-3; D might be TRBD2 (5 bases). CDR1 is SGHTA, CDR2 FQGNSA, per germline. This CDR3 region has 14 residues. V was shortened by 2 bases and J by 1 base, with 7 bases between the two germline ends. The CDR3 DNA follows: TGTGCCAGCAGCTTATTGCGGGGCACAGATACGCAGTATTTT. Its translation is CASSLLRGTDTQYF.

On this clonotype itself: A much larger clone sits a single nucleotide away, making a read error possible. The J gene is TRBJ1-1, the V gene TRBV7-8; perhaps TRBD1 as D (6 bases). This CDR3 has 14 amino acids. Germline lookup yields CDR1 SGHVS and CDR2 FQNEAQ. CDR3 coding DNA: TGTACCAGCAGTCTACAGGGACCATACACTGAAGCTTTCTTT. Amino acid sequence: CTSSLQGPYTEAFF.

This chain joins TRBV6-5 and TRBJ1-3; the D gene is possibly TRBD1 (5 bases). The CDR3 totals 15 residues. V was cut by 2 bases and J by 1 base, with 9 bases left in between. CDR1 is MNHEY, CDR2 SVGAGI, per germline. The CDR3 sequence is CASSYLRGSGNTIYF. CDR3 nucleotide sequence: TGTGCCAGCAGTTACCTGAGGGGTTCTGGAAACACCATATATTTT.

A word on this clonotype: A much larger clone lies a single base off, so this may be a read error. The CDR3 protein is CASKNVGEETQYF. CDR3 DNA: TGTGCCAGCAAGAACGTGGGGGAAGAGACCCAGTACTTC. This chain connects TRBV6-4 to TRBJ2-5; D may match TRBD1 or TRBD2 (5 bases each). The CDR3 spans 13 residues. Germline-derived CDR1 and CDR2 are MRHNA and SNTAGT. V lost 7 bases and J 3 bases, leaving 12 bases between the germline ends.

This clonotype was counted many times. This chain joins TRBV20-1 and TRBJ1-2; D not resolved. The ends were cut back, 0 bases at V and 8 bases at J, with 10 bases in the middle. The CDR3 spans 12 residues. Germline V gene lookup returns CDR1 DFQATT and CDR2 SNEGSKA (reference sequence). In nucleotides, the CDR3 is TGCAGTGCTAGAGACTGGGTGGGCGGCTACACCTTC. It specifies CSARDWVGGYTF.

This clonotype occurred many times. The chain links TRBV4-1 to TRBJ1-2, with TRBD1 identical over 8 bases. The CDR3 is made up of 15 amino acids. With V trimmed by 2 bases and J by 8 bases, 10 bases remained unmatched. Germline V CDR1 and CDR2: MGHRA, YSYEKL. The CDR3 region is CASSQPGQGGQGYTF. CDR3 in DNA: TGCGCCAGCAGCCAACCTGGACAGGGCGGACAGGGCTACACCTTC.

This clonotype was recorded a few times. The chain carries TRBV29-1 and TRBJ2-6; D unresolved. V dropped 5 bases and J dropped 0 bases, with 5 bases sitting between them. This CDR3 has 13 amino acids. CDR1 and CDR2 from the germline V gene are SQVTM and ANQGSEA. This CDR3 reads CSVKSSGANVLTF. Written as DNA, the CDR3 is TGCAGCGTTAAGAGCTCTGGGGCCAACGTCCTGACTTTC.

In its sample, this clonotype was seen once. The V and J genes are TRBV29-1 and TRBJ2-7; D possibly corresponds to TRBD2 (6 bases). Trimming shortened V by 4 bases and J by 5 bases, and 12 bases separated the two germline ends. Germline V CDR1 and CDR2: SQVTM, ANQGSEA. The CDR3 runs to 12 residues. The CDR3: CSVVLRRDEQYF. The CDR3 region has the DNA TGCAGCGTTGTGCTTCGGAGGGACGAGCAGTACTTC.